Listed below are T cell receptor beta chains from one sample, sequenced in a study of OX40 agonist ivuxolimab in advanced cancers. Data came from immunoSEQ multiplex PCR; TCRdb stores just in-frame clones and leaves some out. Of about 30,000 clones in the sample, around 88% were seen once. This material consisted of CD4+ or CD8+ T cells sorted from blood, taken in a trial of the OX40 agonist ivuxolimab. The receptors stem from an adult with an advanced solid tumor such as melanoma, head and neck, liver or kidney cancer. Each CDR3 is given with its conserved first and last residue. Each record gives: clone size, J gene, V gene, D gene, CDR3 DNA, CDR3 protein. D genes are given only for firm matches. Expanded clones get a size class; other rows say once, few or many, or leave the size out.

abundance: once
j_gene: TRBJ2-5
v_gene: TRBV4-2
d_gene: -
CDR3nt: TGTGCCAGCAGCCAAGATTCGAGGGGGGCGGGAGAGACCCAGTACTTC
CDR3aa: CASSQDSRGAGETQYF

abundance: -
j_gene: TRBJ2-7
v_gene: TRBV11-2
d_gene: TRBD1
CDR3nt: TGTGCCAGCAGCTTCGGGACAGGGGGCTCCTACGAGCAGTACTTC
CDR3aa: CASSFGTGGSYEQYF

abundance: -
j_gene: TRBJ2-3
v_gene: TRBV11-2
d_gene: TRBD2
CDR3nt: TGTGCCAGCAGCTTGGGGGCGGGAGGGCCGTCAGATACGCAGTATTTT
CDR3aa: CASSLGAGGPSDTQYF

abundance: -
j_gene: TRBJ2-5
v_gene: TRBV7-9
d_gene: -
CDR3nt: TGTGCCAGCAGCTTAGGTAGCCTGTTTGTACAAGAGACCCAGTACTTC
CDR3aa: CASSLGSLFVQETQYF

abundance: -
j_gene: TRBJ2-5
v_gene: TRBV25-1
d_gene: TRBD1
CDR3nt: TGTGCCAGCAGTGAAACAGGGGAACAAGAGACCCAGTACTTC
CDR3aa: CASSETGEQETQYF

abundance: -
j_gene: TRBJ2-1
v_gene: TRBV6-5
d_gene: -
CDR3nt: TGTGCCAGCAGTTTTGGGGGCAATGAGCAGTTCTTC
CDR3aa: CASSFGGNEQFF

abundance: -
j_gene: TRBJ2-2
v_gene: TRBV4-2
d_gene: TRBD1
CDR3nt: TGTGCCAGCAGCCACACAGGGGAAACCGGGGAGCTGTTTTTT
CDR3aa: CASSHTGETGELFF

abundance: once
j_gene: TRBJ2-1
v_gene: TRBV13
d_gene: TRBD1
CDR3nt: TGTGCCAGCAGCTTAGTAGGGACAGGGGATTACAATGAGCAGTTCTTC
CDR3aa: CASSLVGTGDYNEQFF

abundance: -
j_gene: TRBJ2-2
v_gene: TRBV13
d_gene: TRBD2
CDR3nt: TGTGCCAGCAGCTCCGCGGGAGGTAGTACCGGGGAGCTGTTTTTT
CDR3aa: CASSSAGGSTGELFF

abundance: -
j_gene: TRBJ2-7
v_gene: TRBV4-1
d_gene: -
CDR3nt: TGCGCCAGCAGCCAAGCACCCGAGGTATCCTACGAGCAGTACTTC
CDR3aa: CASSQAPEVSYEQYF

abundance: -
j_gene: TRBJ2-7
v_gene: TRBV7-9
d_gene: TRBD2
CDR3nt: TGTGCCAGCAGCCGGTACGGGACTAGCGGAGCTTACGAGCAGTACTTC
CDR3aa: CASSRYGTSGAYEQYF

abundance: -
j_gene: TRBJ2-7
v_gene: TRBV7-9
d_gene: TRBD2
CDR3nt: TGTGCCAGCAGCGGACTAGAGGGGGAGCAGTACTTC
CDR3aa: CASSGLEGEQYF

abundance: -
j_gene: TRBJ1-5
v_gene: TRBV9
d_gene: -
CDR3nt: TGTGCCAGCAGCGTAGGTAGCAATCAGCCCCAGCATTTT
CDR3aa: CASSVGSNQPQHF

abundance: -
j_gene: TRBJ1-1
v_gene: TRBV30
d_gene: -
CDR3nt: TGTGCCTGGAGTCCCTCCCATGGGAGGAACACTGAAGCTTTCTTT
CDR3aa: CAWSPSHGRNTEAFF

abundance: -
j_gene: TRBJ1-5
v_gene: TRBV19
d_gene: TRBD1
CDR3nt: TGTGCCAGTAGGGACGGGACAGGGGGCAATCAGCCCCAGCATTTT
CDR3aa: CASRDGTGGNQPQHF

abundance: -
j_gene: TRBJ2-7
v_gene: TRBV9
d_gene: -
CDR3nt: TGTGCCAGCAGCGTAGGGGAGACCTACGAGCAGTACTTC
CDR3aa: CASSVGETYEQYF

abundance: -
j_gene: TRBJ2-1
v_gene: TRBV30
d_gene: TRBD2
CDR3nt: TGTGCCTGGAGTGATCGAAGCGGGAACAATGAGCAGTTCTTC
CDR3aa: CAWSDRSGNNEQFF

abundance: few
j_gene: TRBJ2-2
v_gene: TRBV9
d_gene: -
CDR3nt: TGTGCCAGCAGCGTAGACATAGGAACGAACACCGGGGAGCTGTTTTTT
CDR3aa: CASSVDIGTNTGELFF

abundance: once
j_gene: TRBJ2-3
v_gene: TRBV6-4
d_gene: -
CDR3nt: TGTGCCAGCAGTGAATCGACAGGAGGCACAGATACGCAGTATTTT
CDR3aa: CASSESTGGTDTQYF

abundance: -
j_gene: TRBJ1-1
v_gene: TRBV7-9
d_gene: TRBD1
CDR3nt: TGTGCCAGCAGCTCAAGGGACAGGGTGAACACTGAAGCTTTCTTT
CDR3aa: CASSSRDRVNTEAFF

abundance: -
j_gene: TRBJ2-7
v_gene: TRBV9
d_gene: -
CDR3nt: TGTGCCAGCAGCGTAGCGGGCGGGACCTACGAGCAGTACTTC
CDR3aa: CASSVAGGTYEQYF

abundance: -
j_gene: TRBJ1-4
v_gene: TRBV19
d_gene: -
CDR3nt: TGTGCCAGTAGTCCTTCTCAGGGGACGGCAAATGAAAAACTGTTTTTT
CDR3aa: CASSPSQGTANEKLFF

abundance: few
j_gene: TRBJ2-3
v_gene: TRBV2
d_gene: TRBD2
CDR3nt: TGTGCCAGCAGTGAAGATTACGGGAGGGCCGACACAGATACGCAGTATTTT
CDR3aa: CASSEDYGRADTDTQYF

abundance: -
j_gene: TRBJ2-5
v_gene: TRBV9
d_gene: -
CDR3nt: TGTGCCAGCAGCGCGGGACACGGTCGGGGAGCCCAGTACTTC
CDR3aa: CASSAGHGRGAQYF

abundance: -
j_gene: TRBJ1-3
v_gene: TRBV9
d_gene: -
CDR3nt: TGTGCCAGCAGCGTCCAGGCTGGCTCTGGAAACACCATATATTTT
CDR3aa: CASSVQAGSGNTIYF

abundance: -
j_gene: TRBJ2-1
v_gene: TRBV5-6
d_gene: TRBD2
CDR3nt: TGTGCCAGCAGCCGGATTGGGGTCGGCGGGAGTCTGGTTGAGCAGTTCTTC
CDR3aa: CASSRIGVGGSLVEQFF

abundance: -
j_gene: TRBJ1-1
v_gene: TRBV19
d_gene: -
CDR3nt: TGTGCCAGTAGTGATTCTTTAGAAGCTTTCTTT
CDR3aa: CASSDSLEAFF

abundance: -
j_gene: TRBJ2-7
v_gene: TRBV11-2
d_gene: TRBD2
CDR3nt: TGTGCCAGCAGCCGAGGGTCCGGGACTAGCGTAGCTCAGTACTTC
CDR3aa: CASSRGSGTSVAQYF

abundance: -
j_gene: TRBJ2-7
v_gene: TRBV13
d_gene: -
CDR3nt: TGTGCCAGCAGAATAGCGATTGACTACGAGCAGTACTTC
CDR3aa: CASRIAIDYEQYF

abundance: -
j_gene: TRBJ2-7
v_gene: TRBV28
d_gene: TRBD1
CDR3nt: TGTGCCAGCAGTTACCAGGGGGCCTACGAGCAGTACTTC
CDR3aa: CASSYQGAYEQYF

abundance: once
j_gene: TRBJ2-3
v_gene: TRBV27
d_gene: -
CDR3nt: TGTGCCAGCAGTTTAGATGGACGTACGCAGTATTTT
CDR3aa: CASSLDGRTQYF

abundance: -
j_gene: TRBJ2-4
v_gene: TRBV7-9
d_gene: -
CDR3nt: TGTGCCAGCAGCAACACTGGGACCGATAAGAACATTCAGTACTTC
CDR3aa: CASSNTGTDKNIQYF

abundance: -
j_gene: TRBJ2-4
v_gene: TRBV29-1
d_gene: -
CDR3nt: TGCAGCGTCTTGCACCTGAACATTCAGTACTTC
CDR3aa: CSVLHLNIQYF

abundance: -
j_gene: TRBJ1-5
v_gene: TRBV6-1
d_gene: -
CDR3nt: TGTGCCAGCATGGGGGCGCGGAGTCAGCCCCAGCATTTT
CDR3aa: CASMGARSQPQHF

abundance: -
j_gene: TRBJ2-7
v_gene: TRBV11-3
d_gene: TRBD1
CDR3nt: TGTGCCAGCAGCTTGGGGACAGATAACGAGCAGTACTTC
CDR3aa: CASSLGTDNEQYF

abundance: -
j_gene: TRBJ1-3
v_gene: TRBV28
d_gene: -
CDR3nt: TGTGCCAGCAGTTTGGGTGGGGCGACTGGAAACACCATATATTTT
CDR3aa: CASSLGGATGNTIYF

abundance: few
j_gene: TRBJ2-3
v_gene: TRBV15
d_gene: TRBD2
CDR3nt: TGTGCCACCAGCAGAGATCCGGGAGGCTCTAGCACAGATACGCAGTATTTT
CDR3aa: CATSRDPGGSSTDTQYF

abundance: once
j_gene: TRBJ2-5
v_gene: TRBV5-6
d_gene: TRBD2
CDR3nt: TGTGCCAGCAGCTTGAACCTAGCGGGAGGGCAAGAGACCCAGTACTTC
CDR3aa: CASSLNLAGGQETQYF

abundance: -
j_gene: TRBJ1-5
v_gene: TRBV15
d_gene: -
CDR3nt: TGTGCCACCAGGGCGACAGGAGGCAGCAATCAGCCCCAGCATTTT
CDR3aa: CATRATGGSNQPQHF

abundance: -
j_gene: TRBJ2-1
v_gene: TRBV9
d_gene: -
CDR3nt: TGTGCCAGCAGCGCACCCGACAACTACAATGAGCAGTTCTTC
CDR3aa: CASSAPDNYNEQFF

abundance: few
j_gene: TRBJ1-1
v_gene: TRBV11-3
d_gene: -
CDR3nt: TGTGCCAGCAGCTTAGATCTGACAGAAGAAGCTTTCTTT
CDR3aa: CASSLDLTEEAFF

abundance: -
j_gene: TRBJ2-7
v_gene: TRBV28
d_gene: TRBD1
CDR3nt: TGTGCCAGCAGAATAGACAGGGGGCTGGTGTCCGAGCAGTACTTC
CDR3aa: CASRIDRGLVSEQYF

abundance: medium-sized
j_gene: TRBJ1-3
v_gene: TRBV19
d_gene: -
CDR3nt: TGTGCCAGTAGTATGTACGGAAACCGTGGAAACACCATATATTTT
CDR3aa: CASSMYGNRGNTIYF

abundance: -
j_gene: TRBJ2-2
v_gene: TRBV11-1
d_gene: -
CDR3nt: TGTGCCAGCAGCTACGGACAGACCACGAACACCGGGGAGCTGTTTTTT
CDR3aa: CASSYGQTTNTGELFF

abundance: few
j_gene: TRBJ1-2
v_gene: TRBV27
d_gene: TRBD1
CDR3nt: TGTGCCAGCAGTCCCGGGACAGGGATCTATGGCTACACCTTC
CDR3aa: CASSPGTGIYGYTF

abundance: -
j_gene: TRBJ2-7
v_gene: TRBV16
d_gene: TRBD1
CDR3nt: TGTGCCAGCAGCCTGAGACAGGGCCTTTTCTACGAGCAGTACTTC
CDR3aa: CASSLRQGLFYEQYF

abundance: -
j_gene: TRBJ2-5
v_gene: TRBV5-1
d_gene: TRBD2
CDR3nt: TGCGCCAGCAGCTTCGGACTAGCGGAACCCCTTGGGTGGGAGACCCAGTACTTC
CDR3aa: CASSFGLAEPLGWETQYF